The 9 T cell receptor beta chains given below trace back to one sample, sequenced in a study of response to subunit inactivated influenza vaccine. TCRdb analysed the RT-PCR reads with MiXCR anew, one entry per CDR3 protein. Of under 950,000 distinct CDR3 sequences in the sample, around 20% were seen once. The starting material was PBMCs from blood, obtained about 5 days after vaccination. The receptors derive from a middle-aged man who received an inactivated influenza vaccine.

The chain combines TRBV10-3 with TRBJ2-3, with TRBD2 identical over 10 bases. The CDR3 runs to 17 residues. The V gene end was trimmed by 6 bases and the J gene end by 0 bases; junction bases not matched to a gene: 9. The V gene's germline CDR1 is ENHRY and CDR2 SYGVKD. The CDR3 sequence is CAISGTSARPSTDTQYF. DNA for the CDR3: TGTGCCATCAGCGGGACTAGCGCAAGACCCAGCACAGATACGCAGTATTTT.

This clonotype was seen a handful of times. The CDR3 spells CASRTSSGSPGELFF. CDR3 DNA sequence: TGTGCCAGCAGGACGTCTAGCGGGAGTCCCGGGGAGCTGTTTTTT. The chain has TRBV7-2 and TRBJ2-2, with TRBD2 matching over 10 bases. The junction had 7 bases not matched to a gene; V was cut back by 6 bases and J by 6 bases. Per germline, CDR1 SGHTA and CDR2 FQGNSA. The CDR3 is made up of 15 amino acids.

The table lists this clonotype with a few counts. This chain uses TRBV4-2 with TRBJ1-1; D not certain. Trimming left V 3 bases short and J 5 bases short, with 13 bases between. CDR3 length: 14 residues. Per germline, CDR1 LGHNA and CDR2 YNFKEQ. The CDR3, as DNA: TGTGCCAGCAGCCAGGATTTTGGTGGGACTGAAGCTTTCTTT. It is translated as CASSQDFGGTEAFF.

This clonotype was found a few times. V gene TRBV24-1 combines with J gene TRBJ2-2; D perhaps matches TRBD1 (6 bases). The CDR3 covers 16 residues. From germline, CDR1 is KGHDR and CDR2 SFDVKD. Between the trimmed V and J ends, which lost 6 bases and 4 bases, there was a span of 17 bases. The CDR3 sequence is CATSRGQTQSTGELFF. The CDR3 nucleotides read TGTGCCACCAGTCGAGGACAGACCCAGAGCACCGGGGAGCTGTTTTTT.

This clonotype was observed at least ten times. J is TRBJ2-2 and V is TRBV29-1; D unclear. V shed 5 bases and J shed 3 bases, with 7 bases lying between them. CDR1 SQVTM and CDR2 ANQGSEA come from the germline V gene. The length of the CDR3 is 12 residues. CDR3 sequence: CSVMQDTGELFF. For the CDR3, the DNA is TGCAGCGTTATGCAGGACACCGGGGAGCTGTTTTTT.

This clonotype was recorded a few times. This chain links TRBV5-1 with TRBJ1-6; D is possibly TRBD1 (5 bases). The germline V gene has CDR1 SGHRS and CDR2 YFSETQ. CDR3 length: 17 amino acids. V was clipped by 0 bases and J by 0 bases, with 10 bases between them. The CDR3 sequence: CASSLGLGGSYNSPLHF. CDR3 DNA sequence: TGCGCCAGCAGCTTGGGATTGGGGGGCTCCTATAATTCACCCCTCCACTTT.

This clonotype was seen more than once but under ten times. The J gene is TRBJ1-6, the V gene TRBV11-2, with D possibly being TRBD1 (6 bases). In germline, CDR1 is SGHAT, CDR2 FQNNGV. The CDR3 is 13 residues long. V was shortened by 6 bases and J by 9 bases, with 12 bases between the two germline ends. The CDR3 DNA is TGTGCCAGCAGACGACAGGTTGTTTCACCCCTCCACTTT. This gives the protein CASRRQVVSPLHF. Looking up the rest from reference TRBV11-2 and TRBJ1-6 gives the full variable domain: EAGVAQSPRYKIIEKRQSVAFWCNPISGHATLYWYQQILGQGPKLLIQFQNNGVVDDSQLPKDRFSAERLKGVDSTLKIQPAKLEDSAVYLCASRRQVVSPLHFGNGTRLTVT.

The rearrangement joins TRBV4-3 to TRBJ1-1; tentatively, D is TRBD1 (6 bases). CDR1 is LGHNA, CDR2 YSLEER, per germline. The CDR3 spans 15 residues. V was trimmed by 1 base and J by 0 bases, leaving 9 bases between them. CDR3 coding DNA: TGCGCCAGCAGCCAAGGTCAGGGGCTGAACACTGAAGCTTTCTTT. Translation gives CASSQGQGLNTEAFF.

V and J are TRBV5-1 and TRBJ2-7; D remains unclear. V lost 7 bases and J lost 0, with 14 bases in between. The CDR3 is 14 amino acids. The germline CDR1 and CDR2 sequences are SGHRS and YFSETQ. DNA for the CDR3: TGCGCCAGCGGAATAGACTGGTACTCCTACGAGCAGTACTTC. Its protein is CASGIDWYSYEQYF.